This T cell receptor (beta chain) was sequenced in a study of neurological immune-mediated disorders. TCRdb reprocessed the 5' RACE reads via MiXCR and lists one record per CDR3 protein. The table has approximately 38,000 distinct CDR3 sequences, 2.5% seen once. The J segment lost 4 bases and the V segment lost 4 bases, leaving 11 bases of the junction unmatched. CDR1 SGHRS and CDR2 YFSETQ come from the germline V gene. The length of the CDR3 is 16 residues. This clonotype was recorded at least ten times. The chain couples TRBV5-1 to TRBJ1-2; 9 bases map to TRBD1. Sequencing input: PBMCs. The sequence came from a man aged 50-60 years with multiple sclerosis. Here the CDR3 reads CASSTGGLGQGYGYTF. The DNA for the CDR3 is TGCGCCAGCAGCACAGGAGGGTTGGGACAGGGCTATGGCTACACCTTC.